Below, 14 T cell receptor beta chains from the same sample are listed, as sequenced in a study of blood T cell repertoires in COVID-19. The protocol was immunoSEQ multiplex PCR, while the TCRdb copy is restricted to in-frame clones and leaves out a portion. Counted here are 220,000 or so clones, 84% occurring once; the ten biggest clones make up around 6.5%. What was sequenced was PBMCs or T cells enriched from blood (not recorded which). The receptors stem from a woman aged 40 to 50 who had recovered from COVID-19.

The chain employs TRBV7-2 and TRBJ2-1; TRBD1 is a possible D gene (6 bases). V was pared by 5 bases and J by 0 bases, with 17 bases between. The CDR3 sequence is 17 residues long. The germline V gene has CDR1 SGHTA and CDR2 FQGNSA. CDR3 amino acids: CASSRPLGGSSYNEQFF. In nucleotides, the CDR3 is TGTGCCAGCAGCCGCCCCTTAGGGGGTAGCTCCTACAATGAGCAGTTCTTC.

The chain couples TRBV5-1 to TRBJ2-3, with TRBD2 identical over 8 bases. From germline, CDR1 is SGHRS and CDR2 YFSETQ. This CDR3 contains 17 residues. Trimming at V came to 0 bases and at J to 2 bases, leaving 8 bases not matched to a gene. CDR3 residues: CASSLASTSGLTDTQYF. Here the CDR3 DNA reads TGCGCCAGCAGCTTGGCCAGTACTAGCGGCCTCACAGATACGCAGTATTTT. Together with reference TRBV5-1 and TRBJ2-3, the CDR3 gives the full variable domain: KAGVTQTPRYLIKTRGQQVTLSCSPISGHRSVSWYQQTPGQGLQFLFEYFSETQRNKGNFPGRFSGRQFSNSRSEMNVSTLELGDSALYLCASSLASTSGLTDTQYFGPGTRLTVL.

The genes are TRBV19 and TRBJ1-4; 8 bases match TRBD1. The CDR3 is 15 amino acids. The trim removed 5 bases at V and 4 bases at J, leaving 6 bases unmatched. CDR1 LNHDA and CDR2 SQIVND come from the germline V gene (reference sequence). The CDR3 nucleotides read TGTGCCAGTAGTTTCGGACAGGGAGGTAATGAAAAACTGTTTTTT. This gives the protein CASSFGQGGNEKLFF.

V and J are TRBV18 and TRBJ2-5; D remains unclear. The CDR3 contains 15 residues. V was trimmed by 2 bases and J by 2 bases, leaving 12 bases between them. Germline-derived CDR1 and CDR2 are KGHSH and LQKENI. The CDR3 DNA sequence: TGTGCCAGCTCACCATTGCTACTCGAACAAGAGACCCAGTACTTC. Protein: CASSPLLLEQETQYF.

This chain connects TRBV2 to TRBJ2-3, with 15 bases identical to TRBD2. J gave up 0 bases and V 8 bases, and 6 bases lay outside the gene matches. This CDR3 contains 17 residues. CDR1 is SNHLY, CDR2 FYNNEI, per germline. The CDR3 sequence is CASYGGLAGGSTDTQYF. CDR3 bases: TGTGCCAGCTACGGGGGACTAGCGGGAGGAAGCACAGATACGCAGTATTTT. The full variable domain, in which reference TRBV2 and TRBJ2-3 provide the parts outside the CDR3, is EPEVTQTPSHQVTQMGQEVILRCVPISNHLYFYWYRQILGQKVEFLVSFYNNEISEKSEIFDDQFSVERPDGSNFTLKIRSTKLEDSAMYFCASYGGLAGGSTDTQYFGPGTRLTVL.

A single count supports this clone. The J gene is TRBJ1-1, the V gene TRBV7-2, with D possibly being TRBD1 (5 bases). Germline V gives CDR1 SGHTA, CDR2 FQGNSA. The germline V and J ends were trimmed by 5 bases and 8 bases, with 18 bases remaining between them. The CDR3 covers 14 residues. The CDR3 loop reads CASSPTSGRGEAFF. The CDR3 DNA sequence: TGTGCCAGCAGCCCCACGTCGGGGCGGGGAGAAGCTTTCTTT.

The chain links TRBV7-9 to TRBJ2-1; 11 nucleotides match TRBD2. Germline trimming cut 1 base from V and 10 bases from J; bases unmatched to any gene: 0. The CDR3 has 13 residues. The germline V gene encodes CDR1 SEHNR and CDR2 FQNEAQ (reference sequence). Written as DNA, the CDR3 is TGTGCCAGCAGCTTAGTAGCGGGAGGGGAGCAGTTCTTC. Protein product: CASSLVAGGEQFF. Together with reference TRBV7-9 and TRBJ2-1, the CDR3 gives the full variable domain: DTGVSQNPRHKITKRGQNVTFRCDPISEHNRLYWYRQTLGQGPEFLTYFQNEAQLEKSRLLSDRFSAERPKGSFSTLEIQRTEQGDSAMYLCASSLVAGGEQFFGPGTRLTVL.

Turning to this clone: Additional DNA sequences in this sample encode the identical CDR3. The chain uses TRBV6-5 and TRBJ1-2; D is undetermined. The CDR3 runs 13 residues. V was shortened by 2 bases and J by 3 bases, with 7 bases between the two germline ends. CDR1 and CDR2 from the germline V gene are MNHEY and SVGAGI. As DNA, the CDR3 is TGTGCCAGCAGTTACGGGAGGGACTATGGCTACACCTTC. Translated, it gives CASSYGRDYGYTF.

The rearrangement uses TRBV28 and TRBJ2-7; 7 bases align to TRBD2. Trimming at V came to 2 bases and at J to 0 bases, leaving 16 bases not matched to a gene. Germline loops: CDR1 MDHEN, CDR2 SYDVKM. CDR3 size: 19 residues. The CDR3 bases are TGTGCCAGCAGTTTAATAGTCTGGCGGGAGAAAACGGGCTCCTACGAGCAGTACTTC. Amino acids: CASSLIVWREKTGSYEQYF.

The count of this clone is one. V gene TRBV5-4 combines with J gene TRBJ1-1; D possibly corresponds to TRBD1 (6 bases). The CDR3 extends over 14 amino acids. Trimming took off 3 bases at V and 0 bases at J, with 9 bases between the two ends. Germline CDR1 and CDR2: SGHNT and YYREEE (reference sequence). In nucleotides, the CDR3 is TGTGCCAGCAGCTCCCGGACAGTGAACACTGAAGCTTTCTTT. The encoded protein is CASSSRTVNTEAFF.

This sequence joins TRBV28 and TRBJ2-7, with 7 bases that match TRBD2. The CDR3 totals 14 residues. Germline V gives CDR1 MDHEN, CDR2 SYDVKM. V lost 6 bases, J lost 7 bases, and 12 bases stayed unmatched. The CDR3 spells CASSSLREVREQYV. The DNA for the CDR3 is TGTGCCAGCAGCTCACTCCGGGAGGTCCGTGAGCAGTACGTC.

The V and J genes are TRBV10-3 and TRBJ2-3, with 10 bases matching TRBD1. The CDR3 runs to 14 residues. V lost 7 bases, J lost 5 bases, and 6 bases stayed unmatched. CDR1 is ENHRY, CDR2 SYGVKD, per germline. CDR3 DNA: TGTGCCATCAAGGCGGGACAGGGGATAGATACGCAGTATTTT. Amino acids: CAIKAGQGIDTQYF.

Only one count was recorded for this clone. This chain links TRBV3-1 (or the pseudogene TRBV3-2) with TRBJ2-2; 10 nucleotides line up with TRBD1. CDR3 length: 16 amino acids. Germline trimming cut 3 bases from V and 5 bases from J; bases unmatched to any gene: 6. Germline assignment: CDR1 LGHDT and CDR2 YNNKEL (reference sequence). The CDR3 protein is CASSQGQGLGTGELFF. Written as DNA, the CDR3 is TGTGCCAGCAGCCAGGGACAGGGGTTGGGGACCGGGGAGCTGTTTTTT.

V gene TRBV28 combines with J gene TRBJ1-3; weak D call: TRBD1 (5 bases). Germline CDR1 MDHEN, CDR2 SYDVKM. This CDR3 has 14 residues. The germline V and J ends were trimmed by 6 bases and 1 base, with 10 bases remaining between them. Here the CDR3 reads CASSWGRSGNTIYF. CDR3 in DNA: TGTGCCAGCAGCTGGGGCCGGTCTGGAAACACCATATATTTT.